This T cell receptor beta chain was retrieved from a study of blood T cell repertoires in COVID-19. Across the study: Samples came from the United States, Italy and Spain, spanning acute and convalescent COVID-19. PBMCs, B-cell-depleted T cells, or T cells provided the cDNA or gDNA that made up the material.

Original handling: For nucleated cells, counts were estimated from reference gene primer amplification. Produced via immunoSEQ multiplex PCR; TCRdb's table is partial and in-frame only. V and J calls and clone size are given by that table; D and trimming were obtained from the DNA. Among about 520,000 clones listed, over 75% were seen once. With 5 bases removed from V and 3 bases from J, the gap between germline ends came to 14 bases. Germline V gene lookup returns CDR1 SGHNT and CDR2 YENEEA. This CDR3 contains 15 residues. The sequenced sample was peripheral blood. This sequence originates from a human donor in a cohort sampled during active COVID-19. The V and J genes are TRBV11-3 and TRBJ2-1; the D gene is possibly TRBD2 (6 bases). The CDR3 loop reads CASSLNGGIYNEQFF. As DNA, the CDR3 is TGTGCCAGCAGCCTCAACGGGGGAATCTACAATGAGCAGTTCTTC. The variable domain in full, completed from reference TRBV11-3 and TRBJ2-1, reads EAGVVQSPRYKIIEKKQPVAFWCNPISGHNTLYWYLQNLGQGPELLIRYENEEAVDDSQLPKDRFSAERLKGVDSTLKIQPAELGDSAVYLCASSLNGGIYNEQFFGPGTRLTVL.